The 15 T cell receptor beta chains given below trace back to one sample, sequenced in a study of T-cell memory formation after mild COVID-19. A single record per CDR3 protein comes from TCRdb applying MiXCR to the 5' RACE reads. In the table there are hundreds of thousands of distinct CDR3 sequences, roughly 20% of which are singletons. What was sequenced was PBMCs or a T cell subset sorted from them (not recorded which). All receptors come from an adult woman who had mild COVID-19 (a few samples of this study predate the infection). Cell type and time point are not known.

This clonotype was counted ten times or more. The rearrangement joins TRBV5-1 to TRBJ2-1; possible D gene TRBD2, 5 bases. V was clipped by 7 bases and J by 10 bases, with 9 bases between them. This CDR3 spans 10 amino acids. Germline V gives CDR1 SGHRS, CDR2 YFSETQ. CDR3 sequence (DNA): TGCGCCAGCGGAGGCATGGAGCAGTTCTTC. It is translated as CASGGMEQFF.

The chain links TRBV9 to TRBJ2-2, with D perhaps being TRBD1 or TRBD2 (5 bases each). This CDR3 comprises 16 residues. Germline loops: CDR1 SGDLS, CDR2 YYNGEE. The V gene lost 3 bases and the J gene lost 5 bases, with 17 bases spanning the gap. CDR3 bases: TGTGCCAGCAGCGGAGACGGGGACGCTAGAACCGGGGAGCTGTTTTTT. Translating it yields CASSGDGDARTGELFF.

The genes are TRBV6-2 or TRBV6-3 and TRBJ2-5; unclear D gene. With 2 bases removed from V and 0 bases from J, the gap between germline ends came to 13 bases. Germline values: CDR1 MNHEY, CDR2 SVGEGT. There are 16 residues in the CDR3. CDR3 DNA sequence: TGTGCCAGCAGTTACCCTCCGGCATCGTACCAAGAGACCCAGTACTTC. Translated: CASSYPPASYQETQYF.

This clonotype was counted at least ten times. The chain is built from TRBV30 and TRBJ2-3, with TRBD2 matching 14 bases. The CDR3 runs to 16 residues. V lost 3 bases, J lost 1 base, and 3 bases stayed unmatched. Germline V CDR1 and CDR2: GTSNPN, SVGIG (reference sequence). The CDR3 spells CAWSRGLAGGTDTQYF. The CDR3 DNA is TGTGCCTGGAGCCGGGGACTAGCGGGAGGCACAGATACGCAGTATTTT.

The CDR3 reads CATSEGWDNQETQYF. The CDR3 coding sequence is TGTGCCACCAGTGAGGGATGGGACAACCAAGAGACCCAGTACTTC. The chain is built from TRBV24-1 and TRBJ2-5; possible D gene TRBD1, 6 bases. CDR1 KGHDR and CDR2 SFDVKD come from the germline V gene. The CDR3 sequence is 15 residues long. V lost 4 bases and J 0 bases, leaving 11 bases between the germline ends.

This clonotype was counted between two and nine times. The V call is TRBV6-5, the J call TRBJ2-1; TRBD2 agrees at 12 bases. The CDR3 totals 16 residues. Germline CDR1 is MNHEY and CDR2 is SVGAGI. V lost 2 bases, J lost 6 bases, and 5 bases stayed unmatched. CDR3 amino acids: CASSYHGLAGPNEQFF. For the CDR3, the DNA is TGTGCCAGCAGTTACCACGGACTAGCGGGACCCAATGAGCAGTTCTTC.

This clonotype was seen only a few times. This sequence joins TRBV9 and TRBJ2-2, with TRBD2 matching over 7 bases. Per germline, CDR1 SGDLS and CDR2 YYNGEE. The CDR3 has 16 residues. The V gene end was trimmed by 0 bases and the J gene end by 1 base; junction bases not matched to a gene: 3. In DNA, the CDR3 is TGTGCCAGCAGCGTAGCCAGCGGGGTGAACACCGGGGAGCTGTTTTTT. It specifies CASSVASGVNTGELFF. The whole variable domain, remainder taken from reference TRBV9 and TRBJ2-2, is DSGVTQTPKHLITATGQRVTLRCSPRSGDLSVYWYQQSLDQGLQFLIQYYNGEERAKGNILERFSAQQFPDLHSELNLSSLELGDSALYFCASSVASGVNTGELFFGEGSRLTVL.

The chain joins TRBV3-1 to TRBJ2-2, with 8 bases lining up with TRBD2. This CDR3 comprises 13 residues. The germline CDR1 and CDR2 sequences are LGHDT and YNNKEL (reference sequence). With 10 bases clipped from V and 16 bases from J, the junction kept 17 bases outside the gene matches. As DNA, the CDR3 is TGTGCCACCACAGCGGGGGTAACTGGGGAACAGTTTTTT. Its protein product is CATTAGVTGEQFF.

The chain carries TRBV9 and TRBJ2-7, with D perhaps TRBD1 (6 bases). This CDR3 region has 15 residues. Germline loops: CDR1 SGDLS, CDR2 YYNGEE. V was clipped by 4 bases and J by 7 bases, with 21 bases between them. DNA for the CDR3: TGTGCCAGCAGCCCAAGACAGGATACTCAACAGGAGCAGTACTTC. This sequence encodes CASSPRQDTQQEQYF.

The rearrangement uses TRBV7-9 and TRBJ2-7, with 11 bases that match TRBD2. Trimming cost V 4 bases and J 3 bases; bases outside gene matches: 5. This CDR3 comprises 15 residues. The germline V gene has CDR1 SEHNR and CDR2 FQNEAQ (reference sequence). In DNA form, the CDR3 reads TGTGCCAGCAGCTCCGATAGCGGGAGGGTCTACGAGCAGTACTTC. It specifies CASSSDSGRVYEQYF. Looking up the rest from reference TRBV7-9 and TRBJ2-7 gives the full variable domain: DTGVSQNPRHKITKRGQNVTFRCDPISEHNRLYWYRQTLGQGPEFLTYFQNEAQLEKSRLLSDRFSAERPKGSFSTLEIQRTEQGDSAMYLCASSSDSGRVYEQYFGPGTRLTVT.

This clonotype has more than one count but fewer than ten. The chain links TRBV9 to TRBJ1-2, with a weak D call TRBD1 (6 bases). The CDR3 runs to 15 residues. Trimming removed 0 bases from V and 4 bases from J, with 13 bases in between. The germline V gene has CDR1 SGDLS and CDR2 YYNGEE. Here the CDR3 DNA reads TGTGCCAGCAGCGTAGACGAGGGGGGGCCCTATGGCTACACCTTC. Protein: CASSVDEGGPYGYTF.

This clonotype has only one observation. V usage is TRBV11-2 and J usage is TRBJ2-2; TRBD2 matches 9 bases. V trimming: 0 bases; J trimming: 0 bases; junction bases outside the gene matches: 5. There are 18 residues in the CDR3. Per germline, CDR1 SGHAT and CDR2 FQNNGV. The CDR3 DNA reads as TGTGCCAGCAGCTTAGATGGTCTAGCGGGGCCGAACACCGGGGAGCTGTTTTTT. Its translation: CASSLDGLAGPNTGELFF. The variable domain in full, completed from reference TRBV11-2 and TRBJ2-2, reads EAGVAQSPRYKIIEKRQSVAFWCNPISGHATLYWYQQILGQGPKLLIQFQNNGVVDDSQLPKDRFSAERLKGVDSTLKIQPAKLEDSAVYLCASSLDGLAGPNTGELFFGEGSRLTVL.

This clonotype is a singleton in its sample. The rearrangement links TRBV20-1 to TRBJ2-1; unclear D gene. Between the trimmed V and J ends, which lost 0 bases and 4 bases, there was a span of 10 bases. Per the germline V gene, CDR1 is DFQATT and CDR2 is SNEGSKA (reference sequence). This CDR3 contains 14 residues. In DNA, the CDR3 is TGCAGTGCTAGAGATATGGGCGCGTACAATGAGCAGTTCTTC. This translates into CSARDMGAYNEQFF.

The genes are TRBV28 and TRBJ2-7; 8 bases map to TRBD2. CDR3 length: 17 residues. Trimming took 5 bases from V and 3 from J; bases not matched to a gene: 15. The germline CDR1 and CDR2 sequences are MDHEN and SYDVKM. CDR3: CASSPLGGAGDNYEQYF. In DNA form, the CDR3 reads TGTGCCAGCAGTCCCCTCGGAGGAGCGGGAGATAACTACGAGCAGTACTTC.

This clonotype occurred a few times. The chain couples TRBV5-4 to TRBJ1-1; D remains ambiguous. V gave up 4 bases and J gave up 1 base, with 8 bases separating them. Germline CDR1 SGHNT, CDR2 YYREEE (reference sequence). The CDR3 consists of 13 residues. CDR3 sequence reads: CASSAPGNTEAFF. CDR3 DNA sequence: TGTGCCAGCAGCGCACCAGGGAACACTGAAGCTTTCTTT.